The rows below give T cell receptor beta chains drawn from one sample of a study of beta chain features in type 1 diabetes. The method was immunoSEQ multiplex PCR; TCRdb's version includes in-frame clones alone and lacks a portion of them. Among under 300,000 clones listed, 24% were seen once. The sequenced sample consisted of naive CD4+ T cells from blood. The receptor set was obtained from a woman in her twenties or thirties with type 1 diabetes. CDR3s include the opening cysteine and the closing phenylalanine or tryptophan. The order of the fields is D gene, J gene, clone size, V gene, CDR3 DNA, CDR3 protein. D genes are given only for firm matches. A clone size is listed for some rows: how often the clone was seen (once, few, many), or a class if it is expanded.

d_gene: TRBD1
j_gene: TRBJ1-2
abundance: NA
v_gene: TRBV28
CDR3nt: TGTGCCAGCAGGAAGACCACAGGGGCCGGTGGCTACACCTTC
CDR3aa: CASRKTTGAGGYTF

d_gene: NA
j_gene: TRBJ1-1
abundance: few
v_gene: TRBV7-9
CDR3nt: TGTGCCAGCAGCTCCCGAGCTTCGGGCACTGAAGCTTTCTTT
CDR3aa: CASSSRASGTEAFF

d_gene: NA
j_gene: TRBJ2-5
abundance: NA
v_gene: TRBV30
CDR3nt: TGTGCCTGGAGTTTTGAGTGGGAGACCCAGTACTTC
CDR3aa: CAWSFEWETQYF

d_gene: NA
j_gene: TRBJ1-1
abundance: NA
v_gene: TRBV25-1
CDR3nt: TGTGCCAGCAGTGAAGGCAGGGGACACCCTGAAGCTTTCTTT
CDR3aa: CASSEGRGHPEAFF

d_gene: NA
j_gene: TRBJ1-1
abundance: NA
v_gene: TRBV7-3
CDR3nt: TGTGCCAGCAGCTTAGATTCGGTTAGTGAAGCTTTCTTT
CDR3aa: CASSLDSVSEAFF

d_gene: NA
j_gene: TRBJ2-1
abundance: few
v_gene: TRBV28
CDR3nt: TGTGCCAGCACAACTAAAAGGGAGCAGTTCTTC
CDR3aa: CASTTKREQFF

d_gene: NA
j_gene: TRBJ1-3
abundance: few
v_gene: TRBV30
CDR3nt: TGTGCCTGGAGTTTCAGGGTCGGGGGAAACACCATATATTTT
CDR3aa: CAWSFRVGGNTIYF

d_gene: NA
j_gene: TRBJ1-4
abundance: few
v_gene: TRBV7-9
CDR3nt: TGTGCCAGCACGCGGGATCAGGGTGATGAAAAACTGTTTTTT
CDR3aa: CASTRDQGDEKLFF

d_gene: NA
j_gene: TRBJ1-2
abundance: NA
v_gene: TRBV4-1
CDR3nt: TGCGCCAGCAGCCAAGAAAGGGGGAATTCTGGCTACACCTTC
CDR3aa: CASSQERGNSGYTF

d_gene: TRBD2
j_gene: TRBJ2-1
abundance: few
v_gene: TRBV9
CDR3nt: TGTGCCAGCAGCCCTAGGGCTGTAGCGGGAGAGGTGGGTAATGAGCAGTTCTTC
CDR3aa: CASSPRAVAGEVGNEQFF

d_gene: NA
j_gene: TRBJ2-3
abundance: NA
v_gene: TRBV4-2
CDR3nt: TGTGCCAGCAGCCAGATGGACAACACAGATACGCAGTATTTT
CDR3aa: CASSQMDNTDTQYF

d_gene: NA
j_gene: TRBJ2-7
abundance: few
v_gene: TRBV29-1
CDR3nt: TGCAGCGTTGAAGGTACCTACGAGCAGTACTTC
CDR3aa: CSVEGTYEQYF

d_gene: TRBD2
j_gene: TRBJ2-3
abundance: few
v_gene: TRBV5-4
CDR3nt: TGTGCCAGCAGCAATCCCGGGACTAGCTTCACAGATACGCAGTATTTT
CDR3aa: CASSNPGTSFTDTQYF

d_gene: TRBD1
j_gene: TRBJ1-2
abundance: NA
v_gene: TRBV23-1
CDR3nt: TGCGCCAGCAGTCCGAAACCCCTACAGGGGCTCGAAGGCTACACCTTC
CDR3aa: CASSPKPLQGLEGYTF

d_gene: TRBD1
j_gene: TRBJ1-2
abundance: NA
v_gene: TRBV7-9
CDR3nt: TGTGCCAGCAGCGGACAGGGCTTAGCTAACTATGGCTACACCTTC
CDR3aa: CASSGQGLANYGYTF

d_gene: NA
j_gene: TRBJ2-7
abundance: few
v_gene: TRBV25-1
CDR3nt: TGTGCCAGCAACCGGGACACCTCGCCCTACGAGCAGTACTTC
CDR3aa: CASNRDTSPYEQYF

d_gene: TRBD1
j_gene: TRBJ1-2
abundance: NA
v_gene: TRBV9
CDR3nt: TGTGCCAGCAGCCCACGGACAGGGGGTGGCTACACCTTC
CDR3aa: CASSPRTGGGYTF

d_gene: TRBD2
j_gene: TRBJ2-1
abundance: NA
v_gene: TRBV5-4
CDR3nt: TGTGCCAGCAGCTTGAACTTGGGCGGGAGGACCTACAATGAGCAGTTCTTC
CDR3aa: CASSLNLGGRTYNEQFF